One and the same sample provided the 32 T cell receptor beta chains below, sequenced in a study of neoadjuvant nivolumab and ipilimumab in lung cancer. Assay used: immunoSEQ multiplex PCR; TCRdb lists only in-frame clones, some missing. The table has 40,000 to 55,000 clones, roughly 90% seen once; the top ten hold approximately 3.5%. This specimen consisted of blood, obtained before neoadjuvant nivolumab, alone or with ipilimumab. These receptor sequences come from an adult with non-small cell lung cancer. Some clones in this sample may be carry-over from other donors' samples.

The chain joins TRBV6-5 to TRBJ2-7, with 9 bases that match TRBD1. J lost 6 bases, V lost 5 bases, and 11 bases had no gene match. The length of the CDR3 is 15 residues. The germline V gene has CDR1 MNHEY and CDR2 SVGAGI. The CDR3 is CASSPKGTGNREQYF. The CDR3 bases are TGTGCCAGCAGTCCCAAGGGGACAGGGAACCGCGAGCAGTACTTC.

The rearrangement joins TRBV7-9 to TRBJ2-1; 9 bases line up with TRBD2. CDR1 is SEHNR and CDR2 is FQNEAQ in the germline V gene (reference sequence). The V gene end was trimmed by 7 bases and the J gene end by 8 bases; junction bases not matched to a gene: 12. The CDR3 is 15 residues long. The CDR3, as DNA: TGTGCCAGCACCCCTTCGGCGGGAGGGCAGGATGAGCAGTTCTTC. Protein: CASTPSAGGQDEQFF.

The genes are TRBV30 and TRBJ2-7, with D uncertain. CDR1 and CDR2 from the germline V gene are GTSNPN and SVGIG (reference sequence). CDR3 length: 13 amino acids. Deletions cut 0 bases from V and 1 base from J, with 7 bases between. The CDR3 spells CAWSVQLSYEQYF. The CDR3 nucleotides read TGTGCCTGGAGTGTGCAGCTTTCCTACGAGCAGTACTTC.

The gene calls are TRBV5-1 and TRBJ1-1, with D possibly being TRBD1 (5 bases). The CDR3 has 16 amino acids. Germline V gene data show CDR1 as SGHRS and CDR2 as YFSETQ. V was cut by 0 bases and J by 3 bases, with 15 bases left in between. This CDR3 is CASSLEWAARDTEAFF. The CDR3 DNA reads as TGCGCCAGCAGCTTGGAGTGGGCAGCCAGGGACACTGAAGCTTTCTTT.

The rearrangement joins TRBV7-2 to TRBJ2-1; the match to TRBD2 covers 7 bases. The CDR3 contains 14 residues. Germline CDR1 is SGHTA and CDR2 is FQGNSA. Unmatched junction bases numbered 6, after V lost 5 bases and J lost 5 bases. CDR3 DNA sequence: TGTGCCAGCAGCATTAGCGGGCTTAACAATGAGCAGTTCTTC. This sequence encodes CASSISGLNNEQFF.

This chain connects TRBV7-9 to TRBJ2-7, with D possibly matching TRBD2 (6 bases). This CDR3 is 13 amino acids long. The germline V gene has CDR1 SEHNR and CDR2 FQNEAQ (reference sequence). V gave up 5 bases and J gave up 3 bases, with 11 bases separating them. CDR3 loop: CASSTSGGYEQYF. The CDR3 nucleotides read TGTGCCAGCAGCACATCCGGGGGCTACGAGCAGTACTTC.

The CDR3 sequence: CASSVQGYQETQYF. The CDR3 nucleotides are TGTGCCAGCAGCGTTCAGGGGTACCAAGAGACCCAGTACTTC. V gene TRBV9 combines with J gene TRBJ2-5; D may be TRBD1 (6 bases). V was shortened by 2 bases and J by 0 bases, with 8 bases between the two germline ends. This CDR3 is built from 14 residues. Germline-derived CDR1 and CDR2 are SGDLS and YYNGEE.

This chain links TRBV30 with TRBJ1-3; 8 nucleotides match TRBD1. The CDR3 sequence is 12 residues long. With V trimmed by 8 bases and J by 4 bases, 4 bases remained unmatched. CDR1 is GTSNPN, CDR2 SVGIG, per germline (reference sequence). The CDR3 is CAGGTGGNTIYF. In nucleotides, the CDR3 is TGTGCCGGCGGGACAGGCGGAAACACCATATATTTT.

The chain links TRBV25-1 to TRBJ2-7; D perhaps matches TRBD1 (5 bases). The germline V and J ends were trimmed by 3 bases and 2 bases, with 11 bases remaining between them. Germline V gene sequence: CDR1 MGHDK, CDR2 SYGVNS. The CDR3 covers 14 residues. The CDR3 coding sequence is TGTGCCAGCAGTGACCCAGGGCAAACCTACGAGCAGTACTTC. Its protein product is CASSDPGQTYEQYF.

This chain links TRBV7-2 with TRBJ2-5, with 11 bases fitting TRBD2. The junction had 12 bases not matched to a gene; V was cut back by 6 bases and J by 6 bases. Germline assignment: CDR1 SGHTA and CDR2 FQGNSA. This CDR3 is built from 16 residues. CDR3 region: CASRATSGRVAKTQYF. The CDR3 nucleotides read TGTGCCAGCAGAGCAACTAGCGGGAGAGTAGCCAAGACCCAGTACTTC.

This chain uses TRBV5-1 with TRBJ2-3; D unclear. The ends were cut back, 3 bases at V and 6 bases at J, with 14 bases in the middle. CDR3 length: 14 residues. Germline CDR1 SGHRS, CDR2 YFSETQ. In DNA, the CDR3 is TGCGCCAGCAGCTGGGTCGTAGGTTTGGATACGCAGTATTTT. It encodes CASSWVVGLDTQYF.

V and J are TRBV27 and TRBJ2-1; 11 bases fit TRBD2. The CDR3 covers 16 residues. Losses at the gene ends were 4 bases for V and 11 bases for J; bases not matched to a gene: 13. Per germline, CDR1 MNHEY and CDR2 SMNVEV (reference sequence). The CDR3 nucleotides read TGTGCCAGCAGTTCCGGGGTAGCGGGAGGGCCGCGGAAGCAGTTCTTC. Its protein product is CASSSGVAGGPRKQFF.

This clone has a handful of counts. The rearrangement joins TRBV27 to TRBJ1-5, with 11 positions matching TRBD1. The CDR3 totals 15 residues. Germline values: CDR1 MNHEY, CDR2 SMNVEV (reference sequence). The J segment lost 7 bases and the V segment lost 5 bases, leaving 7 bases of the junction unmatched. CDR3 sequence reads: CASSRTGTGGQPQHF. The CDR3 DNA sequence: TGTGCCAGCAGTCGTACCGGGACAGGGGGACAGCCCCAGCATTTT.

The gene calls are TRBV2 and TRBJ2-7; D might be TRBD1 (5 bases). From germline, CDR1 is SNHLY and CDR2 FYNNEI. V was clipped by 2 bases and J by 4 bases, with 12 bases between them. The CDR3 is 14 amino acids. CDR3: CASSEQGANYEQYF. In DNA, the CDR3 is TGTGCCAGCAGTGAACAGGGTGCGAATTACGAGCAGTACTTC.

V and J are TRBV29-1 and TRBJ1-2; D ambiguous. CDR3 length equals 14 residues. Germline CDR1 reads SQVTM; CDR2 reads ANQGSEA. V was cut by 3 bases and J by 7 bases, with 18 bases left in between. CDR3 sequence (DNA): TGCAGCGTTGATACAGTACCCGAAGGTTTTGGCTACACCTTC. It yields the protein CSVDTVPEGFGYTF.

The genes are TRBV7-2 and TRBJ2-7; 14 positions agree with TRBD2. The CDR3 consists of 16 residues. Germline CDR1 is SGHTA and CDR2 is FQGNSA. V gave up 4 bases and J gave up 0 bases; unmatched junction bases: 2. CDR3 sequence (DNA): TGTGCCAGCAGCTCGACTAGCGGGAGGGTCTCCTACGAGCAGTACTTC. Translated: CASSSTSGRVSYEQYF.

This clone showed up just a few times. This chain uses TRBV27 with TRBJ1-2; 9 nucleotides match TRBD1. The V segment lost 3 bases and the J segment 8 bases; nucleotides outside the gene matches: 10. Germline CDR1 MNHEY, CDR2 SMNVEV (reference sequence). The CDR3 is 15 amino acids. CDR3 sequence (DNA): TGTGCCAGCAGTTTTCAGGGACAGGGAGCGCAAGGCTACACCTTC. This translates into CASSFQGQGAQGYTF.

The rearrangement links TRBV19 to TRBJ1-5, with D uncertain. V lost 7 bases and J lost 5, with 9 bases in between. Germline V gives CDR1 LNHDA, CDR2 SQIVND (reference sequence). The length of the CDR3 is 12 residues. The CDR3 loop reads CASKRVDQPQHF. CDR3 in DNA: TGTGCCAGTAAAAGGGTTGATCAGCCCCAGCATTTT.

The chain links TRBV10-3 to TRBJ1-4; no clear D gene. Germline CDR1 is ENHRY and CDR2 is SYGVKD. V was cut by 0 bases and J by 3 bases, with 2 bases left in between. CDR3 length: 13 residues. The CDR3 loop reads CAISESANEKLFF. CDR3 DNA: TGTGCCATCAGTGAGTCAGCTAATGAAAAACTGTTTTTT.

The chain employs TRBV7-9 and TRBJ1-1; no firm D call. This CDR3 region has 13 residues. Germline values: CDR1 SEHNR, CDR2 FQNEAQ (reference sequence). The V and J ends lost 1 base and 4 bases respectively, with 7 bases between them. DNA for the CDR3: TGTGCCAGCAGCTTAGATCAAGGCACTGAAGCTTTCTTT. It translates to CASSLDQGTEAFF.

In DNA, the CDR3 is TGTGCCAGCAGTGAAGTTAGCGGCTACACCTTC. Amino acids: CASSEVSGYTF. The chain joins TRBV6-1 to TRBJ1-2; D is ambiguous. Trimming pared 1 base from V and 8 bases from J, leaving 5 bases between. CDR1 is MNHNS, CDR2 SASEGT, per germline. The CDR3 sequence is 11 residues long.

This clone has more than one count but fewer than ten. The rearrangement joins TRBV14 to TRBJ1-2; D is ambiguous. Trimming took off 0 bases at V and 3 bases at J, with 2 bases between the two ends. Germline CDR1 SGHDN, CDR2 FVKESK. CDR3 length equals 12 residues. Written as DNA, the CDR3 is TGTGCCAGCAGCCAAGATTACTATGGCTACACCTTC. Its protein is CASSQDYYGYTF. The whole variable domain, remainder taken from reference TRBV14 and TRBJ1-2, is EAGVTQFPSHSVIEKGQTVTLRCDPISGHDNLYWYRRVMGKEIKFLLHFVKESKQDESGMPNNRFLAERTGGTYSTLKVQPAELEDSGVYFCASSQDYYGYTFGSGTRLTVV.

In this sample, this clone turned up once. The chain links TRBV5-1 to TRBJ2-7; maybe TRBD1 (6 bases). The CDR3 length is 14 residues. CDR1 and CDR2 (germline): SGHRS, YFSETQ. The ends were cut back, 0 bases at V and 3 bases at J, with 10 bases in the middle. The CDR3 DNA reads as TGCGCCAGCAGCTTGGGTCCAGGGGACTACGAGCAGTACTTC. Translated, it gives CASSLGPGDYEQYF.

The rearrangement uses TRBV20-1 and TRBJ2-7, with D tentatively TRBD1 or TRBD2 (5 bases each). V lost 3 bases to trimming and J lost 10 bases, with 10 bases between them. This CDR3 spans 10 amino acids. Germline lookup yields CDR1 DFQATT and CDR2 SNEGSKA (reference sequence). The CDR3 DNA follows: TGCAGTGCTAGTAACGGGGCACAGTACTTC. Translating it yields CSASNGAQYF.

V gene TRBV19 combines with J gene TRBJ2-1; tentatively, D is TRBD1 or TRBD2 (6 bases each). V was cut by 5 bases and J by 6 bases, with 14 bases left in between. The CDR3 runs 14 residues. In germline, CDR1 is LNHDA, CDR2 SQIVND (reference sequence). CDR3 loop: CASSYRGQGNEQFF. CDR3 nucleotide sequence: TGTGCCAGTAGTTACCGGGGGCAGGGCAATGAGCAGTTCTTC.

The V gene is TRBV15, the J gene TRBJ2-7; a weak D match, TRBD2 (5 bases). Germline assignment: CDR1 LNHNV and CDR2 YYDKDF (reference sequence). The CDR3 consists of 14 residues. Between the trimmed V and J ends, which lost 6 bases and 3 bases, there was a span of 15 bases. The CDR3 sequence is CATRKGPGVYEQYF. As DNA, the CDR3 is TGTGCCACCAGGAAGGGCCCCGGGGTCTACGAGCAGTACTTC. Filled out from reference TRBV15 and TRBJ2-7, the complete variable domain reads DAMVIQNPRYQVTQFGKPVTLSCSQTLNHNVMYWYQQKSSQAPKLLFHYYDKDFNNEADTPDNFQSRRPNTSFCFLDIRSPGLGDTAMYLCATRKGPGVYEQYFGPGTRLTVT.

The chain combines TRBV29-1 with TRBJ2-5; D gene unclear. V gave up 1 base and J gave up 3 bases, with 12 bases separating them. The CDR3 contains 14 residues. Germline V CDR1 and CDR2: SQVTM, ANQGSEA. CDR3 sequence (DNA): TGCAGCGTTGAAGGGACGGGCCAGGAAGAGACCCAGTACTTC. Amino acids: CSVEGTGQEETQYF.

The CDR3 bases are TGTGCCAGCTCCCCAGGCGGCAGGGTCGGCACCGGGGAGCTGTTTTTT. Its translation: CASSPGGRVGTGELFF. The V call is TRBV18, the J call TRBJ2-2, with TRBD1 as a possible D gene (5 bases). With 6 bases removed from V and 4 bases from J, the gap between germline ends came to 18 bases. The CDR3 sequence is 16 residues long. The germline V gene has CDR1 KGHSH and CDR2 LQKENI.

In its sample, this clone was seen once. The V and J genes are TRBV6-5 and TRBJ1-5; perhaps TRBD1 as D (6 bases). This CDR3 contains 13 residues. With 6 bases removed from V and 4 bases from J, the gap between germline ends came to 10 bases. From germline, CDR1 is MNHEY and CDR2 SVGAGI. CDR3 region: CASRSQGNQPQHF. The CDR3 DNA follows: TGTGCCAGCAGATCACAGGGAAATCAGCCCCAGCATTTT.

The gene calls are TRBV2 and TRBJ2-7; the D call may be TRBD1 or TRBD2 (5 bases each). Trimming shortened V by 2 bases and J by 7 bases, and 18 bases separated the two germline ends. The V gene's germline CDR1 is SNHLY and CDR2 FYNNEI. This CDR3 spans 15 amino acids. The CDR3 spells CASSEKTGPSEEQYF. The CDR3 nucleotides are TGTGCCAGCAGTGAAAAAACGGGGCCCTCTGAAGAGCAGTACTTC.

The chain joins TRBV18 to TRBJ1-1; tentatively, D is TRBD1 (6 bases). Between the trimmed V and J ends, which lost 4 bases and 4 bases, there was a span of 10 bases. This CDR3 comprises 13 residues. Germline loops: CDR1 KGHSH, CDR2 LQKENI. CDR3 in DNA: TGTGCCAGCTCACGGGCACAGGGCACTGAAGCTTTCTTT. As protein: CASSRAQGTEAFF.

The chain couples TRBV18 to TRBJ2-1; weak D call: TRBD2 (5 bases). This CDR3 comprises 15 residues. Trimming shortened V by 1 base and J by 4 bases, and 11 bases separated the two germline ends. The germline V gene encodes CDR1 KGHSH and CDR2 LQKENI. The DNA for the CDR3 is TGTGCCAGCTCACCACAAGGGCCGGGGTACAATGAGCAGTTCTTC. Its protein product is CASSPQGPGYNEQFF.